Following are 23 T cell receptor beta chains from one sample sequenced in a study of breast tumors, draining lymph nodes, adjacent tissues. Each CDR3 protein is one row after TCRdb ran MiXCR on the multiplex PCR reads. The table shows around 230,000 distinct CDR3 sequences, with roughly a third occurring only once. The lymph nodes were axillary draining lymph nodes from breast cancer patients. The specimen was axillary lymph node tissue. These receptors came from a female donor with breast cancer. Some clones in this sample may be carry-over from other donors' samples.

This clonotype was counted many times. J is TRBJ2-7 and V is TRBV10-1, with 7 bases matching TRBD1. The trim removed 0 bases at V and 5 bases at J, leaving 1 base unmatched. This CDR3 is 13 amino acids long. Germline V gene sequence: CDR1 WNHNN, CDR2 SYGVQD (reference sequence). The CDR3 DNA reads TGCGCCAGCAGTGAGTCAGGGGGCCACGAGCAGTACTTC. Protein: CASSESGGHEQYF.

This clonotype was found many times. Its ends do not fully match the called genes, so a read error is possible. The chain links TRBV20-1 to TRBJ2-1; D is perhaps TRBD1 or TRBD2 (5 bases each). The germline V gene encodes CDR1 DFQATT and CDR2 SNEGSKA (reference sequence). The CDR3 runs 12 residues. CDR3 sequence: CSARGASLEQFF. Written as DNA, the CDR3 is TGCAGTGCAAGAGGGGCTAGCCTTGAGCAGTTCTTC.

Comments on this clonotype: A junction end diverges from the germline sequence, so it may reflect a read error. CDR3 nucleotides: TGTGCCAGCGGAAAGGTGGCTAGCGGTATTCAAGAGGCCCAGTACTTC. Translating it yields CASGKVASGIQEAQYF. V usage is TRBV7-9 and J usage is TRBJ2-5; 7 nucleotides line up with TRBD2. Germline values: CDR1 SEHNR, CDR2 FQNEAQ (reference sequence). This CDR3 has 16 residues.

As concerns this clonotype: This may be a read error, as it is one base from a much larger clone. This chain joins TRBV5-1 and TRBJ2-5; weak D call: TRBD1 (6 bases). This CDR3 has 15 amino acids. From germline, CDR1 is SGHRS and CDR2 YFSETQ. The DNA for the CDR3 is TGCGCCGGCAGCTATAGCCAGGGGAATGGCGAGACCCAGTACTTC. Amino acid sequence: CAGSYSQGNGETQYF.

This clonotype was recorded at least ten times. The chain couples TRBV5-8 to TRBJ1-3, with a weak D call TRBD1 (6 bases). V lost 1 base to trimming and J lost 0 bases, with 11 bases between them. Germline V gene lookup returns CDR1 SGHTS and CDR2 YDEGEE. The CDR3 has 16 residues. CDR3: CASSLFQGFSGNTIYF. The DNA of the CDR3 is TGTGCCAGCAGCTTGTTTCAGGGGTTCTCTGGAAACACCATATATTTT. Full variable domain (missing parts from reference TRBV5-8 and TRBJ1-3): EAGVTQSPTHLIKTRGQQATLRCSPISGHTSVYWYQQALGLGLQFLLWYDEGEERNRGNFPPRFSGRQFPNYSSELNVNALELEDSALYLCASSLFQGFSGNTIYFGEGSWLTVV.

The chain employs TRBV5-5 and TRBJ2-3; D ambiguous. V lost 4 bases to trimming and J lost 7 bases, with 7 bases between them. Per the germline V gene, CDR1 is SGHKS and CDR2 is YYEKEE (reference sequence). The CDR3 runs to 11 residues. The chain's CDR3 is CASSRKNTQYF. CDR3 in DNA: TGTGCCAGCAGCCGGAAAAATACGCAGTATTTT.

This clonotype was seen at least ten times. The genes are TRBV20-1 and TRBJ1-5; perhaps TRBD1 as D (5 bases). Germline V gene data show CDR1 as DFQATT and CDR2 as SNEGSKA (reference sequence). This CDR3 contains 17 residues. With 6 bases removed from V and 0 bases from J, the gap between germline ends came to 21 bases. The CDR3 DNA reads TGCAGTGCAATTCCGGGGCCTTCACTTTATAGCAATCAGCCCCAGCATTTT. Amino acid sequence: CSAIPGPSLYSNQPQHF.

There are many counts of this clonotype. The V gene is TRBV10-1, the J gene TRBJ1-3, with 7 bases aligning to TRBD1. The CDR3 is 16 residues long. With 6 bases clipped from V and 4 bases from J, the junction kept 12 bases outside the gene matches. Per germline, CDR1 WNHNN and CDR2 SYGVQD (reference sequence). The CDR3, as DNA: TGCGCCAGCAGCTCTACCCGACAGGGAGTAGGAAACACCATATATTTT. Encoded protein: CASSSTRQGVGNTIYF.

Details on this clonotype: A much larger clonotype is one base distant, so this may be a read error. J is TRBJ2-2 and V is TRBV7-2; D perhaps matches TRBD1 (6 bases). Trimming took 5 bases from V and 2 from J, leaving 21 bases between them. The CDR3 spans 18 residues. Germline V lookup: CDR1 SGHTA, CDR2 FQGNSA. CDR3 sequence reads: CASSHRAPDKINTGELFF. Here the CDR3 DNA reads TGTGCCAGCAGCCACAGGGCCCCGGACAAGATCAACACCGGGGAGCTGTTTTTT.

Details on this clonotype: The missing conserved phenylalanine or tryptophan at the end of this CDR3 makes a read error likely. The limits of the CDR3 on the DNA are not certain, so only TCRdb's listed CDR3 is given. The chain combines TRBV7-6 with TRBJ1-2; the D call of TRBD1 is as the table states it, not checked on the DNA. Per the germline V gene, CDR1 is SGHVS and CDR2 is FNYEAQ. The CDR3 length equals 14 residues, ends included. The CDR3 spells CASSPTHVGPLLSH.

Of note for this clonotype: A much larger clonotype is one base distant, so this may be a read error. The chain has TRBV12-3 or TRBV12-4 and TRBJ2-1; the D is unclear. CDR3 length: 14 residues. CDR3 protein: CASSLSSGNKEQFF. CDR3 DNA sequence: TGTGCCAGCAGTTTATCGAGTGGAAACAAAGAGCAGTTCTTC.

This clonotype was seen ten or more times. The chain is built from TRBV19 and TRBJ2-2, with 10 bases matching TRBD1. Trimming removed 7 bases from V and 6 bases from J; junction bases left unmatched: 5. CDR3 length: 14 amino acids. CDR1 and CDR2 from the germline V gene are LNHDA and SQIVND (reference sequence). CDR3 protein: CASNDRGLAGELFF. The CDR3, as DNA: TGTGCCAGTAATGACAGGGGGCTCGCCGGGGAGCTGTTTTTT.

Notes on this clonotype: A much larger clone lies one base from this, so it may be a read error. The chain joins TRBV4-1 to TRBJ2-3; TRBD2 agrees at 7 bases. Germline V gives CDR1 MGHRA, CDR2 YSYEKL. The CDR3 contains 15 residues. CDR3 sequence (DNA): TGTGCCAGCAGCCCTCGGACTAGTTTCATGGATACGCAGTGTTTT. Encoded protein: CASSPRTSFMDTQCF.

A few counts support this clonotype. The V and J genes are TRBV6-5 and TRBJ2-2; no clear D gene. The CDR3 is made up of 15 amino acids. Germline assignment: CDR1 MNHEY and CDR2 SVGAGI. The V end lost 0 bases, the J end lost 0 bases, and 5 bases lay between the germline ends. CDR3 nucleotides: TGTGCCAGCAGTTACTCGAACACGAACACCGGGGAGCTGTTTTTT. Encoded protein: CASSYSNTNTGELFF.

The V gene is TRBV6-6, the J gene TRBJ1-5; D is unclear. The CDR3 totals 14 residues. Trimming removed 5 bases from V and 3 bases from J, with 11 bases in between. The germline CDR1 and CDR2 sequences are MNHNY and SVGAGI (reference sequence). The DNA for the CDR3 is TGTGCCAGCAGTCACGGACGGAACAATCAGCCCCAGCATTTT. Translating it yields CASSHGRNNQPQHF.

This clonotype came up many times. The V and J genes are TRBV12-3 or TRBV12-4 and TRBJ1-2; TRBD1 aligns across 8 bases. V shed 3 bases and J 4 bases; nucleotides not matched to a gene: 4. This CDR3 contains 14 residues. The CDR3 spells CASSLDRATYGYTF. In nucleotides, the CDR3 is TGTGCCAGCAGTTTGGACAGGGCAACCTATGGCTACACCTTC.

This clonotype was recorded at least ten times. The chain combines TRBV5-1 with TRBJ1-5, with D unresolved. Trimming cost V 2 bases and J 9 bases, with 12 bases left between them. The CDR3 is 13 amino acids. CDR1 SGHRS and CDR2 YFSETQ come from the germline V gene. The CDR3 protein is CASSFLGGGPQHF. In DNA, the CDR3 is TGCGCCAGCAGCTTTTTAGGCGGAGGGCCCCAGCATTTT. Filled out from reference TRBV5-1 and TRBJ1-5, the complete variable domain reads KAGVTQTPRYLIKTRGQQVTLSCSPISGHRSVSWYQQTPGQGLQFLFEYFSETQRNKGNFPGRFSGRQFSNSRSEMNVSTLELGDSALYLCASSFLGGGPQHFGDGTRLSIL.

The chain couples TRBV30 to TRBJ2-3; a possible D gene is TRBD2 (5 bases). The V gene's germline CDR1 is GTSNPN and CDR2 SVGIG (reference sequence). This CDR3 region has 15 residues. The V end was cut by 4 bases, the J end by 5 bases, with 19 bases between. Written as DNA, the CDR3 is TGTGCCTGGACGAATGCGGCCAGTGGACTAGATACGCAGTATTTT. This encodes CAWTNAASGLDTQYF.

The CDR3 here is CASSTNRGGGYTF. The CDR3 nucleotides read TGTGCCAGCAGCACGAACAGGGGTGGTGGCTACACCTTC. The chain carries TRBV7-2 and TRBJ1-2; TRBD1 matches 7 bases. The CDR3 sequence is 13 residues long. Germline V gene data show CDR1 as SGHTA and CDR2 as FQGNSA. V trimming: 5 bases; J trimming: 7 bases; junction bases outside the gene matches: 7.

This clonotype has ten or more counts. This sequence joins TRBV7-9 and TRBJ1-2, with 8 bases matching TRBD1. With V trimmed by 5 bases and J by 8 bases, 13 bases remained unmatched. Germline CDR1 reads SEHNR; CDR2 reads FQNEAQ (reference sequence). This CDR3 contains 15 residues. The CDR3 nucleotides are TGTGCCAGCAGCCCCGTGGGACAGGCAAAGGAAGGCTACACCTTC. This sequence encodes CASSPVGQAKEGYTF. Full variable domain (outside the CDR3, taken from reference TRBV7-9 and TRBJ1-2): DTGVSQNPRHKITKRGQNVTFRCDPISEHNRLYWYRQTLGQGPEFLTYFQNEAQLEKSRLLSDRFSAERPKGSFSTLEIQRTEQGDSAMYLCASSPVGQAKEGYTFGSGTRLTVV.

A note on this clonotype: A much larger clone lies one base from this, so it may be a read error. This chain links TRBV7-8 with TRBJ2-5; 10 bases are shared with TRBD1. Germline CDR1 is SGHVS and CDR2 is FQNEAQ. The CDR3 has 15 amino acids. CDR3 in amino acids: CASSLGDRGHGTQHF. In nucleotides, the CDR3 is TGTGCCAGCAGCCTGGGGGACAGGGGTCACGGGACCCAGCACTTC.

The chain recombines TRBV27 with TRBJ2-7; D remains ambiguous. The CDR3 totals 15 residues. The V end was cut by 5 bases, the J end by 0 bases, with 14 bases between. CDR1 MNHEY and CDR2 SMNVEV come from the germline V gene (reference sequence). The CDR3 loop reads CASSPQVASSYEQYF. CDR3 DNA sequence: TGTGCCAGCAGTCCCCAGGTGGCTAGCTCCTACGAGCAGTACTTC.

Only a few counts were recorded for this clonotype. This chain joins TRBV11-3 and TRBJ2-4; D unclear. Trimming took off 0 bases at V and 5 bases at J, with 5 bases between the two ends. The CDR3 runs 13 residues. Germline assignment: CDR1 SGHNT and CDR2 YENEEA. CDR3 sequence reads: CASSLDFENIQYF. The CDR3, as DNA: TGTGCCAGCAGCTTAGACTTCGAAAACATTCAGTACTTC.